Shown below are 14 T cell receptor beta chains from a single sample sequenced in a study of blood T cell repertoires in COVID-19. Profiling relied on immunoSEQ multiplex PCR, and the TCRdb table lists in-frame clones only, not all of them. The repertoire holds 95,000 to 100,000 clones, with about 89% as singletons. Sequencing used peripheral blood. The receptor source for this set is a man over 45 with acute or convalescent COVID-19.

The chain recombines TRBV6-2 or TRBV6-3 with TRBJ2-6; D unresolved. Trimming removed 2 bases from V and 0 bases from J, with 8 bases in between. The CDR3 totals 16 residues. Germline CDR1 reads MNHEY; CDR2 reads SVGEGT. The CDR3 DNA reads TGTGCCAGCAGTTACCCAACACCCTCTGGGGCCAACGTCCTGACTTTC. As protein: CASSYPTPSGANVLTF.

V is TRBV5-6 and J is TRBJ1-5; no clear D gene. Germline-derived CDR1 and CDR2 are SGHDT and YYEEEE. This CDR3 is 14 amino acids long. V dropped 1 base and J dropped 7 bases, with 12 bases sitting between them. This CDR3 reads CASSLIGERQPQHF. The CDR3 DNA is TGTGCCAGCAGCTTGATCGGGGAGAGGCAGCCCCAGCATTTT.

The chain is built from TRBV6-5 and TRBJ1-4; TRBD1 aligns across 9 bases. Unmatched junction bases numbered 4, after V lost 0 bases and J lost 8 bases. The CDR3 contains 15 residues. The germline gives CDR1 MNHEY, CDR2 SVGAGI. The CDR3 loop is CASSYSGTGLEKLFF. CDR3 DNA sequence: TGTGCCAGCAGTTACTCGGGGACAGGGCTCGAAAAACTGTTTTTT.

The chain has TRBV19 and TRBJ2-5, with D possibly being TRBD1 (5 bases). Germline V gene sequence: CDR1 LNHDA, CDR2 SQIVND (reference sequence). The CDR3 has 15 amino acids. V was cut by 3 bases and J by 3 bases, with 14 bases left in between. CDR3 coding DNA: TGTGCCAGTAGTATTTCCTCAGGGCAGAAAGAGACCCAGTACTTC. Amino acids: CASSISSGQKETQYF.

V gene TRBV3-1 (or the pseudogene TRBV3-2) combines with J gene TRBJ2-1; 8 bases line up with TRBD2. The CDR3 totals 16 residues. Germline V lookup: CDR1 LGHDT, CDR2 YNNKEL (reference sequence). The V segment lost 0 bases and the J segment 5 bases; nucleotides outside the gene matches: 6. The CDR3 DNA is TGTGCCAGCAGCCAAGATCACGGGGGGGCGAACAATGAGCAGTTCTTC. Its protein is CASSQDHGGANNEQFF.

Turning to this clone: Other DNA sequences in this specimen translate into the identical CDR3. The chain couples TRBV5-1 to TRBJ2-1, with 11 bases matching TRBD2. The germline V gene encodes CDR1 SGHRS and CDR2 YFSETQ. Trimming cost V 2 bases and J 5 bases; bases outside gene matches: 3. The CDR3 runs to 15 residues. CDR3 bases: TGCGCCAGCAGCTTCACTAGCGGGGGTAACAATGAGCAGTTCTTC. This gives the protein CASSFTSGGNNEQFF.

This clone has a single count. V is TRBV7-9 and J is TRBJ2-5; TRBD2 matches at 13 bases. CDR3 length equals 16 residues. Looked up from germline, CDR1 is SEHNR and CDR2 is FQNEAQ (reference sequence). V shed 5 bases, J shed 2 bases, and the junction held 5 bases outside the gene matches. This CDR3 is CASSPGTSGEQETQYF. CDR3 sequence (DNA): TGTGCCAGCAGCCCCGGGACTAGCGGGGAACAAGAGACCCAGTACTTC.

This clone has only one observation. The rearrangement uses TRBV6-5 and TRBJ1-1; possible D gene TRBD1, 6 bases. The length of the CDR3 is 11 residues. From germline, CDR1 is MNHEY and CDR2 SVGAGI. V gave up 3 bases and J gave up 8 bases, with 7 bases separating them. DNA for the CDR3: TGTGCCAGCAGTTATCAGGGGGAAGCTTTCTTT. Protein: CASSYQGEAFF.

This chain uses TRBV7-2 with TRBJ2-3; TRBD2 agrees at 8 bases. J lost 2 bases, V lost 5 bases, and 15 bases had no gene match. Looked up from germline, CDR1 is SGHTA and CDR2 is FQGNSA. The CDR3 contains 18 residues. The DNA of the CDR3 is TGTGCCAGCAGCCCCCACTACGGGGGGGGCCGGGTCACAGATACGCAGTATTTT. Amino acids: CASSPHYGGGRVTDTQYF.

The rearrangement joins TRBV12-3 or TRBV12-4 to TRBJ2-7; weak D call: TRBD1 (5 bases). Deletions cut 3 bases from V and 7 bases from J, with 13 bases between. The CDR3 length is 13 residues. The CDR3: CASSFRAGWEQYF. The CDR3 DNA follows: TGTGCCAGCAGTTTCAGGGCCGGTTGGGAGCAGTACTTC.

This clone was observed a single time. This rearrangement joins TRBV19 to TRBJ1-1; D possibly corresponds to TRBD1 (6 bases). Germline loops: CDR1 LNHDA, CDR2 SQIVND (reference sequence). V dropped 2 bases and J dropped 0 bases, with 10 bases sitting between them. The length of the CDR3 is 15 residues. In DNA form, the CDR3 reads TGTGCCAGTAGTATAACAGGGATTATGAACACTGAAGCTTTCTTT. Translation gives CASSITGIMNTEAFF.

V and J are TRBV4-2 and TRBJ1-1; D gene ambiguous. CDR3 length equals 15 residues. Germline CDR1 is LGHNA and CDR2 is YNFKEQ. Trimming pared 3 bases from V and 3 bases from J, leaving 14 bases between. CDR3 region: CASSQASGRHTEAFF. CDR3 sequence (DNA): TGTGCCAGCAGCCAGGCCAGCGGGAGGCACACTGAAGCTTTCTTT.

The chain employs TRBV7-2 and TRBJ1-2, with 7 bases aligning to TRBD1. The CDR3 totals 13 residues. Germline trimming cut 2 bases from V and 5 bases from J; bases unmatched to any gene: 2. Germline V gives CDR1 SGHTA, CDR2 FQGNSA. The CDR3 region is CASSLRDSYGYTF. The CDR3 nucleotides are TGTGCCAGCAGCTTAAGGGACAGTTATGGCTACACCTTC.

The rearrangement uses TRBV19 and TRBJ1-1, with D possibly matching TRBD1 (6 bases). Per germline, CDR1 LNHDA and CDR2 SQIVND (reference sequence). The CDR3 is 15 residues long. With 9 bases removed from V and 4 bases from J, the gap between germline ends came to 21 bases. For the CDR3, the DNA is TGTGCCAGCCTCCTAGGGGGTCTGGGTATCACTGAAGCTTTCTTT. Amino acid sequence: CASLLGGLGITEAFF.